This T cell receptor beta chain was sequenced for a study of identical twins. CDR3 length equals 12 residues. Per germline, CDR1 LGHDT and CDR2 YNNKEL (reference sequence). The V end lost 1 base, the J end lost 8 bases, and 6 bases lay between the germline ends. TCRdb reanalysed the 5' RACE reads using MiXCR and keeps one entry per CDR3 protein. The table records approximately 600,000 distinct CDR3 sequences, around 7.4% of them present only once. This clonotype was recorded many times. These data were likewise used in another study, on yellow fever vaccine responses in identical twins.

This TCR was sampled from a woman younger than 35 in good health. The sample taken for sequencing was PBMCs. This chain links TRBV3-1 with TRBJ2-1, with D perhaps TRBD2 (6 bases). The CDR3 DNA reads TGTGCCAGCAGCCAAGGCGGGGATGAGCAGTTCTTC. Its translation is CASSQGGDEQFF.